Included here is one T cell receptor beta chain sequence, with context. This CDR3 has 14 amino acids. The germline V and J ends were trimmed by 4 bases and 8 bases, with 18 bases remaining between them. This sample was taken from a study of blood T cell repertoires in COVID-19. How the authors handled the data: Estimation of nucleated cell counts relied on the amplification of reference gene primers. Profiled with immunoSEQ multiplex PCR; TCRdb holds only in-frame clones, not every one. V and J calls and clone size come straight from that table; D and trimming were deduced from the DNA. Here the sample spans a few hundred thousand clones, around 84% being singletons.

This TCR came from a man aged 30 to 45 who had recovered from COVID-19. V usage is TRBV5-3 and J usage is TRBJ1-2; D is undetermined. TRBV5-3 is reported as an ORF; its role is uncertain. The sample consisted of PBMCs or T cells enriched from blood (not recorded which). CDR3: CARSPSSQLKGYTF. The CDR3 DNA sequence: TGTGCCAGAAGCCCGTCGTCGCAGTTGAAGGGCTACACCTTC.